This T cell receptor (beta chain) was sequenced in a study of cytomegalovirus exposure and HLA in healthy donors. The germline CDR1 and CDR2 sequences are KGHSH and LQKENI. V was pared by 4 bases and J by 1 base, with 8 bases of the junction left unmatched. The CDR3 has 16 amino acids. 13 Jbeta primers and 60 Vbeta primers were used for the PCR. Generated by immunoSEQ multiplex PCR, the TCRdb table keeps only in-frame clones and is missing some. The sample shows roughly 120,000 clones, 77% of them seen only once. About this clone itself: Its matching antigen is unknown.

Study conclusions and caveats: A cluster of highly shared sequence variants was likely a sequencing artifact. Specific recognition of CMV antigens was confirmed in vitro for a few chains (all CMV-associated).

The V and J genes are TRBV18 and TRBJ1-2; 8 nucleotides align to TRBD1. The TCR comes from a young man in good health and CMV-seropositive. Material: PBMCs. CDR3 nucleotides: TGTGCCAGCTCACAAACGACAGGGGCGGGTAACTATGGCTACACCTTC. It is translated as CASSQTTGAGNYGYTF.